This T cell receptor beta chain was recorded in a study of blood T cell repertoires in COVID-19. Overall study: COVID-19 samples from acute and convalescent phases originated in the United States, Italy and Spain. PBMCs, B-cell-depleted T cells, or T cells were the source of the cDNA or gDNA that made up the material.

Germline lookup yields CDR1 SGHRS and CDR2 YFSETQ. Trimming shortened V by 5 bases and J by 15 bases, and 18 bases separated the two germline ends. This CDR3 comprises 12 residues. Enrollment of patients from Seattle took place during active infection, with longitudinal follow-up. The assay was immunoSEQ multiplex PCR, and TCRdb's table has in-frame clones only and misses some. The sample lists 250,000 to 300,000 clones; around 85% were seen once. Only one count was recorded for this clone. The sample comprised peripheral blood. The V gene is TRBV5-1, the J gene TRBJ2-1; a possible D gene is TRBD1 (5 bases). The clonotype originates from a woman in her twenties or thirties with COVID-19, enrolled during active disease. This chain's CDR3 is CASSLEGARAFF. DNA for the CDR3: TGCGCCAGCAGTCTGGAAGGGGCCCGGGCGTTCTTC.